Listed here are 27 T cell receptor beta chains from one sample, sequenced in a study of chemoradiotherapy in HPV16-positive cancers. Assay: immunoSEQ multiplex PCR; the TCRdb copy retains only in-frame clones and omits some. The repertoire consists of about 15,000 clones, with over 70% occurring once and the leading ten covering roughly 1.3%. The specimen was collected from a patient who underwent chemoradiotherapy. These TCRs come from a human donor with HPV-associated anogenital cancer.

This clone was seen a few times. The rearrangement joins TRBV18 to TRBJ1-6; D is uncertain. This CDR3 region has 13 residues. Germline V lookup: CDR1 KGHSH, CDR2 LQKENI. V was pared by 3 bases and J by 7 bases, with 7 bases between. CDR3 loop: CASSPTDNSPLHF. The CDR3 DNA follows: TGTGCCAGCTCACCCACAGACAATTCACCCCTCCACTTT.

The chain combines TRBV7-9 with TRBJ2-7; no clear D. Looked up from germline, CDR1 is SEHNR and CDR2 is FQNEAQ (reference sequence). Trimming shortened V by 5 bases and J by 0 bases, and 8 bases separated the two germline ends. The CDR3 is made up of 13 amino acids. DNA for the CDR3: TGTGCCAGCAGCCCGAAGACCTCCTACGAGCAGTACTTC. It is translated as CASSPKTSYEQYF.

This chain links TRBV27 with TRBJ1-2; tentative D call: TRBD1 (5 bases). The CDR3 sequence is 14 residues long. The germline gives CDR1 MNHEY, CDR2 SMNVEV (reference sequence). Deletions cut 3 bases from V and 4 bases from J, with 12 bases between. The CDR3 DNA is TGTGCCAGCAGTTTTATGGGGCGGGGCTATGGCTACACCTTC. It encodes CASSFMGRGYGYTF.

This clone was seen only a few times. This chain uses TRBV7-2 with TRBJ1-5, with D unresolved. With 3 bases removed from V and 0 bases from J, the gap between germline ends came to 6 bases. Germline loops: CDR1 SGHTA, CDR2 FQGNSA. This CDR3 is 14 amino acids long. The CDR3 here is CASSLYGSNQPQHF. The CDR3 coding sequence is TGTGCCAGCAGCTTGTACGGTAGCAATCAGCCCCAGCATTTT.

The chain carries TRBV4-3 and TRBJ1-1; D remains ambiguous. Germline-derived CDR1 and CDR2 are LGHNA and YSLEER. V lost 0 bases and J 4 bases, leaving 12 bases between the germline ends. The CDR3 covers 15 residues. CDR3 nucleotide sequence: TGCGCCAGCAGCCAAGAGTGGGGATCCTTCACTGAAGCTTTCTTT. Its translation is CASSQEWGSFTEAFF.

In this sample, this clone turned up a few times. This chain joins TRBV2 and TRBJ1-5; TRBD1 agrees at 10 bases. J was trimmed by 5 bases and V by 8 bases; bases with no gene match: 3. The CDR3 length is 13 residues. CDR1 and CDR2 from the germline V gene are SNHLY and FYNNEI. The CDR3 here is CASAGTGDQPQHF. The CDR3 nucleotides are TGTGCCAGCGCCGGGACAGGGGATCAGCCCCAGCATTTT.

V is TRBV5-5 and J is TRBJ1-5; possible D gene TRBD1, 5 bases. V was clipped by 5 bases and J by 3 bases, with 9 bases between them. Germline loops: CDR1 SGHKS, CDR2 YYEKEE (reference sequence). CDR3 size: 13 residues. The CDR3 bases are TGTGCCAGCAGAAGGGGCCCCAATCAGCCCCAGCATTTT. As protein: CASRRGPNQPQHF.

The chain joins TRBV9 to TRBJ1-4; TRBD1 aligns across 10 bases. With V trimmed by 3 bases and J by 10 bases, 15 bases remained unmatched. The germline gives CDR1 SGDLS, CDR2 YYNGEE. The CDR3 covers 17 residues. Written as DNA, the CDR3 is TGTGCCAGCAGCGATGGGACAGGGGCCCATTTTGTCGGAAAACTGTTTTTT. It encodes CASSDGTGAHFVGKLFF.

CDR3 DNA: TGTGCTAGTGGTTTGCCCTCCCAGGGTCTCTCCTACAATGAGCAGTTCTTC. This encodes CASGLPSQGLSYNEQFF. J is TRBJ2-1 and V is TRBV12-5, with D tentatively TRBD1 (5 bases). V lost 2 bases, J lost 0 bases, and 14 bases lay in between. This CDR3 contains 17 residues. Per the germline V gene, CDR1 is LGHNT and CDR2 is FRNRAP.

This clone appeared once. This chain links TRBV7-2 with TRBJ1-1; unclear D gene. The germline V and J ends were trimmed by 2 bases and 0 bases, with 7 bases remaining between them. The CDR3 is 14 residues long. Germline values: CDR1 SGHTA, CDR2 FQGNSA. CDR3: CASSLQHMNTEAFF. The CDR3 DNA is TGTGCCAGCAGCTTACAGCACATGAACACTGAAGCTTTCTTT.

Here the CDR3 reads CASRRGWEPQHF. In DNA form, the CDR3 reads TGTGCCAGCCGAAGGGGTTGGGAGCCCCAGCATTTT. This chain connects TRBV28 to TRBJ1-5; a possible D gene is TRBD1 (5 bases). The CDR3 loop spans 12 amino acids. Germline V CDR1 and CDR2: MDHEN, SYDVKM. Between the trimmed V and J ends, which lost 8 bases and 8 bases, there was a span of 13 bases.

J is TRBJ1-5 and V is TRBV7-2; 7 bases match TRBD1. Germline loops: CDR1 SGHTA, CDR2 FQGNSA. This CDR3 is 17 amino acids long. After removal of 4 bases from V and 6 bases from J, the junction contained 15 bases not matched to a gene. DNA for the CDR3: TGTGCCAGCAGCTCACCACCGACAGGGAGGGTCGGTCAGCCCCAGCATTTT. Translated, it gives CASSSPPTGRVGQPQHF.

The chain uses TRBV9 and TRBJ2-3; D not resolved. The germline V and J ends were trimmed by 3 bases and 4 bases, with 15 bases remaining between them. Germline V CDR1 and CDR2: SGDLS, YYNGEE. This CDR3 is 15 amino acids long. CDR3 nucleotide sequence: TGTGCCAGCAGCGCCCTGTTCTCGGAACCAGATACGCAGTATTTT. Translation: CASSALFSEPDTQYF.

The chain links TRBV19 to TRBJ1-1, with a tentative D call TRBD1 (5 bases). Trimming removed 7 bases from V and 3 bases from J, with 12 bases in between. Germline loops: CDR1 LNHDA, CDR2 SQIVND (reference sequence). The CDR3 loop spans 13 amino acids. DNA for the CDR3: TGTGCCAGTATTAGGGGCGGATACACTGAAGCTTTCTTT. Translation gives CASIRGGYTEAFF.

V gene TRBV30 combines with J gene TRBJ2-1, with 11 nucleotides matching TRBD2. V lost 2 bases and J lost 0; bases outside the gene matches: 6. Germline-derived CDR1 and CDR2 are GTSNPN and SVGIG (reference sequence). The CDR3 is 17 residues long. CDR3 sequence reads: CAWSRASGGSSYNEQFF. The CDR3 DNA is TGTGCCTGGAGTCGGGCTAGCGGGGGGAGCTCCTACAATGAGCAGTTCTTC.

V is TRBV19 and J is TRBJ2-5; 8 bases fit TRBD1. Trimming removed 6 bases from V and 5 bases from J; junction bases left unmatched: 14. Germline values: CDR1 LNHDA, CDR2 SQIVND (reference sequence). The CDR3 extends over 16 amino acids. CDR3 DNA: TGTGCCAGTAGCTCCACCCCCACAGGGGGGCGTGAGACCCAGTACTTC. Translated: CASSSTPTGGRETQYF.

On this clone itself: The junction departs from germline at one end; a sequencing error may be responsible. The chain links TRBV20-1 to TRBJ1-5, with a possible D match to TRBD1 (6 bases). The CDR3 runs 10 residues. Looked up from germline, CDR1 is DFQATT and CDR2 is SNEGSKA (reference sequence). This CDR3 is CSARGSAPAF. The DNA of the CDR3 is TGCAGTGCCAGGGGATCAGCCCCAGCATTT.

This clone was observed a handful of times. The V and J genes are TRBV5-1 and TRBJ2-7, with TRBD1 matching over 9 bases. The trim removed 0 bases at V and 1 base at J, leaving 2 bases unmatched. The CDR3 spans 15 residues. In germline, CDR1 is SGHRS, CDR2 YFSETQ. The CDR3 here is CASSLEGTGSYEQYF. CDR3 DNA sequence: TGCGCCAGCAGCTTGGAGGGGACAGGGTCCTACGAGCAGTACTTC.

The genes are TRBV4-1 and TRBJ1-6; D not certain. CDR1 is MGHRA and CDR2 is YSYEKL in the germline V gene. The length of the CDR3 is 16 residues. The V gene lost 1 base and the J gene lost 10 bases, with 17 bases spanning the gap. Here the CDR3 reads CASSQVHRSELSPLHF. The DNA of the CDR3 is TGCGCCAGCAGCCAAGTTCATAGATCCGAGTTATCACCCCTCCACTTT.

The gene calls are TRBV7-9 and TRBJ1-1; D remains unclear. Per the germline V gene, CDR1 is SEHNR and CDR2 is FQNEAQ (reference sequence). V was shortened by 8 bases and J by 5 bases, with 12 bases between the two germline ends. The CDR3 consists of 12 residues. CDR3 nucleotide sequence: TGTGCCAGCGGACGGGGTGGAACTGAAGCTTTCTTT. Protein sequence: CASGRGGTEAFF.

This chain connects TRBV27 to TRBJ1-2; D is possibly TRBD1 (5 bases). V lost 1 base and J 2 bases, leaving 20 bases between the germline ends. The germline V gene has CDR1 MNHEY and CDR2 SMNVEV (reference sequence). CDR3 length: 18 amino acids. The CDR3 reads CASSLYGVGRQSNYGYTF. Written as DNA, the CDR3 is TGTGCCAGCAGTTTATATGGGGTGGGGCGACAATCCAACTATGGCTACACCTTC.

The rearrangement links TRBV25-1 to TRBJ2-3; 10 bases fit TRBD2. The CDR3 spans 16 residues. Unmatched junction bases numbered 10, after V lost 5 bases and J lost 5 bases. The germline V gene has CDR1 MGHDK and CDR2 SYGVNS. The CDR3 loop reads CASSPLGSGGQDTQYF. CDR3 DNA sequence: TGTGCCAGCAGTCCCCTGGGTAGCGGGGGGCAAGATACGCAGTATTTT.

The chain has TRBV29-1 and TRBJ2-7, with TRBD1 matching 10 bases. From germline, CDR1 is SQVTM and CDR2 ANQGSEA. The CDR3 has 14 residues. V lost 7 bases and J lost 4; bases outside the gene matches: 10. As DNA, the CDR3 is TGCAGCGCTCCCCCCCGACAGGGGGCTTACGAGCAGTACTTC. Its protein is CSAPPRQGAYEQYF.

The chain employs TRBV5-4 and TRBJ2-7; 9 bases line up with TRBD2. The CDR3 covers 16 residues. Germline values: CDR1 SGHNT, CDR2 YYREEE (reference sequence). After removal of 2 bases from V and 0 bases from J, the junction contained 6 bases not matched to a gene. CDR3 loop: CASSLPLAGSSYEQYF. CDR3 bases: TGTGCCAGCAGCTTACCGCTAGCGGGGAGCTCCTACGAGCAGTACTTC. Supplemented by reference TRBV5-4 and TRBJ2-7, the full variable domain reads ETGVTQSPTHLIKTRGQQVTLRCSSQSGHNTVSWYQQALGQGPQFIFQYYREEENGRGNFPPRFSGLQFPNYSSELNVNALELDDSALYLCASSLPLAGSSYEQYFGPGTRLTVT.

This CDR3 reads CASSLTGRTEAFF. CDR3 DNA: TGCGCCAGCAGCTTGACAGGGCGCACTGAAGCTTTCTTT. The chain carries TRBV5-1 and TRBJ1-1, with a tentative D call TRBD1 (6 bases). The CDR3 totals 13 residues. Germline V gene data show CDR1 as SGHRS and CDR2 as YFSETQ. Deletions cut 1 base from V and 4 bases from J, with 8 bases between.

V usage is TRBV5-5 and J usage is TRBJ1-5; D might be TRBD1 (5 bases). Trimming removed 1 base from V and 5 bases from J, with 7 bases in between. This CDR3 region has 13 residues. The germline V gene encodes CDR1 SGHKS and CDR2 YYEKEE (reference sequence). CDR3 DNA sequence: TGTGCCAGCAGCTTGTGGGGGGATCAGCCCCAGCATTTT. Translating gives CASSLWGDQPQHF.

The chain couples TRBV6-6 to TRBJ2-7; D gene uncertain. The CDR3 is 12 amino acids. V lost 6 bases and J 3 bases, leaving 9 bases between the germline ends. Germline lookup yields CDR1 MNHNY and CDR2 SVGAGI (reference sequence). The CDR3 coding sequence is TGTGCCAGCAGCTCCGACGGCTACGAGCAGTACTTC. This codes for CASSSDGYEQYF.